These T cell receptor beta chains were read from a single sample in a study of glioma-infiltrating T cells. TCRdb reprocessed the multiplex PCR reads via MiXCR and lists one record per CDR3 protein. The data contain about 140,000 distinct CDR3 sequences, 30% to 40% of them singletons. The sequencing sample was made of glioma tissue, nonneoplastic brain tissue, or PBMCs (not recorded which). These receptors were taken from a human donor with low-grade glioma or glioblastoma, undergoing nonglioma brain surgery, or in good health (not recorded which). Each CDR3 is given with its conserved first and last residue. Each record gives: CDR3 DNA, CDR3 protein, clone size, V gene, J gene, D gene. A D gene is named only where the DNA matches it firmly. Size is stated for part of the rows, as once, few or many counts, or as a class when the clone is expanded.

CDR3nt: TGTGCCAGCAGGGATAGGACTCCTGGAAACACCATATATTTT; CDR3aa: CASRDRTPGNTIYF; abundance: NA; v_gene: TRBV6-1; j_gene: TRBJ1-3; d_gene: NA
CDR3nt: TGTGCCATCAGTGACCCGGACAGGGCCCAAGAGACCCAGTACTTC; CDR3aa: CAISDPDRAQETQYF; abundance: NA; v_gene: TRBV10-3; j_gene: TRBJ2-5; d_gene: TRBD1
CDR3nt: TGTGCCAGCAGCGCCACAGGTAACGAGCAGTACTTC; CDR3aa: CASSATGNEQYF; abundance: NA; v_gene: TRBV7-6; j_gene: TRBJ2-7; d_gene: NA
CDR3nt: TGTGCCAGCAGCACGACTAGCGGGCGGACCGGGGAGCTGTTTTTT; CDR3aa: CASSTTSGRTGELFF; abundance: NA; v_gene: TRBV7-9; j_gene: TRBJ2-2; d_gene: TRBD2
CDR3nt: TGCAGTGCTAGAGATGAGAGCTATTCACCCCTCCACTTT; CDR3aa: CSARDESYSPLHF; abundance: NA; v_gene: TRBV20-1; j_gene: TRBJ1-6; d_gene: NA
CDR3nt: TGTGCCAGCAGGACACCCGGGACGGAAAATTCACCCCTCCACTTT; CDR3aa: CASRTPGTENSPLHF; abundance: NA; v_gene: TRBV6-1; j_gene: TRBJ1-6; d_gene: NA
CDR3nt: TGTGCCAGCAGTGAAGTCAGTGTAGGAAATTCACCCGTCCACTTT; CDR3aa: CASSEVSVGNSPVHF; abundance: NA; v_gene: TRBV2; j_gene: TRBJ1-6; d_gene: NA
CDR3nt: TGCAGTGCTAAATCAAGGGGGCAACCCGGCGGCACTGAAGCTTTCTTT; CDR3aa: CSAKSRGQPGGTEAFF; abundance: once; v_gene: TRBV20-1; j_gene: TRBJ1-1; d_gene: TRBD1
CDR3nt: TGTGCCACCAGCAGAGGAAGCTCCTACGAGCAGTACTTC; CDR3aa: CATSRGSSYEQYF; abundance: many; v_gene: TRBV15; j_gene: TRBJ2-7; d_gene: NA
CDR3nt: TGTGCCAGCGCCCGGACAGGAGACAATGAGCAGTTCTTC; CDR3aa: CASARTGDNEQFF; abundance: NA; v_gene: TRBV6-6; j_gene: TRBJ2-1; d_gene: TRBD1
CDR3nt: TGCAGCGTTGAAGAAGAAGGGGGCGACGAGCAGTACTTC; CDR3aa: CSVEEEGGDEQYF; abundance: NA; v_gene: TRBV29-1; j_gene: TRBJ2-7; d_gene: TRBD1
CDR3nt: TGCAGTGCTAGAGAGGGGGTCGTGAACACTGAAGCTTTCTTT; CDR3aa: CSAREGVVNTEAFF; abundance: NA; v_gene: TRBV20-1; j_gene: TRBJ1-1; d_gene: NA
CDR3nt: TGTGCCATCAGTGAGACTAGCGGGAGTACCGGGGAGCTGTTTTTT; CDR3aa: CAISETSGSTGELFF; abundance: NA; v_gene: TRBV10-3; j_gene: TRBJ2-2; d_gene: TRBD2
CDR3nt: TGTGCCAGCATCGGACAGGGGAACACTGAAGCTTTCTTT; CDR3aa: CASIGQGNTEAFF; abundance: few; v_gene: TRBV25-1; j_gene: TRBJ1-1; d_gene: TRBD1
CDR3nt: TGTGCCAGCAGTTCCGGACAAAGCTACACCTTC; CDR3aa: CASSSGQSYTF; abundance: NA; v_gene: TRBV6-1; j_gene: TRBJ1-2; d_gene: NA
CDR3nt: TGTGCCAGCAGTTTCCTAAGCAATCAGCCCCAGCATTTT; CDR3aa: CASSFLSNQPQHF; abundance: few; v_gene: TRBV28; j_gene: TRBJ1-5; d_gene: NA
CDR3nt: TGTGCCACCAGCAGAGAAAGAGGGGAGACCCAGTACTTC; CDR3aa: CATSRERGETQYF; abundance: NA; v_gene: TRBV15; j_gene: TRBJ2-5; d_gene: NA
CDR3nt: TGTGCCACCAGCACCGGACAGGAGCAAGAGACCCAGTACTTC; CDR3aa: CATSTGQEQETQYF; abundance: few; v_gene: TRBV15; j_gene: TRBJ2-5; d_gene: TRBD1
CDR3nt: TGTGCCAGCAGTGAATTGGGGGAACGGTACACTGAAGCTTTCTTT; CDR3aa: CASSELGERYTEAFF; abundance: many; v_gene: TRBV6-1; j_gene: TRBJ1-1; d_gene: NA
CDR3nt: TGTGCCAGCAGCTTAAGCCTAGCGGGAGGCGCAGATACGCAGTATTTT; CDR3aa: CASSLSLAGGADTQYF; abundance: NA; v_gene: TRBV6-2/TRBV6-3; j_gene: TRBJ2-3; d_gene: TRBD2
CDR3nt: TGTGCCAGCAGTGTACAGGGCTACGAGCAGTACTTC; CDR3aa: CASSVQGYEQYF; abundance: NA; v_gene: TRBV6-2/TRBV6-3; j_gene: TRBJ2-7; d_gene: NA
CDR3nt: TGCAGTGCTAGTTACCGGCAAGAGACCCAGTACTTC; CDR3aa: CSASYRQETQYF; abundance: NA; v_gene: TRBV20-1; j_gene: TRBJ2-5; d_gene: NA
CDR3nt: TGTGCCAGCAGCCTTATGCCTCGGGGCACAGATACGCAGTATTTT; CDR3aa: CASSLMPRGTDTQYF; abundance: NA; v_gene: TRBV3-1; j_gene: TRBJ2-3; d_gene: NA
CDR3nt: TGTGCCAGCAGTTACGGGGACGAGCAGTACTTC; CDR3aa: CASSYGDEQYF; abundance: NA; v_gene: TRBV6-5; j_gene: TRBJ2-7; d_gene: NA
CDR3nt: TGCAGTGCTAGAGTGGTCCAGCCCCTCTACGAGCAGTACTTC; CDR3aa: CSARVVQPLYEQYF; abundance: few; v_gene: TRBV20-1; j_gene: TRBJ2-7; d_gene: NA
CDR3nt: TGTGCCATCAAGGTAGAGCAGGCAGATACGCAGTATTTT; CDR3aa: CAIKVEQADTQYF; abundance: few; v_gene: TRBV10-3; j_gene: TRBJ2-3; d_gene: NA
CDR3nt: TGTGCCGTTACTAGCCTTCCAAACAATGAGCAGCTCTTC; CDR3aa: CAVTSLPNNEQLF; abundance: NA; v_gene: TRBV10-2; j_gene: TRBJ2-1; d_gene: NA
CDR3nt: TGTGCCAGCAGCTTAATGCGGAACTACGAGCAGTACTTC; CDR3aa: CASSLMRNYEQYF; abundance: NA; v_gene: TRBV4-2; j_gene: TRBJ2-7; d_gene: NA
CDR3nt: TGTGCCAGCAGTCCCTCTTTTGCGGGGGTGGGAGAAAAACTGTTTTTT; CDR3aa: CASSPSFAGVGEKLFF; abundance: NA; v_gene: TRBV28; j_gene: TRBJ1-4; d_gene: NA
CDR3nt: TGCAGTGCCCTGGACTTTGGGGGCACAGATACGCAGTATTTT; CDR3aa: CSALDFGGTDTQYF; abundance: few; v_gene: TRBV20-1; j_gene: TRBJ2-3; d_gene: NA